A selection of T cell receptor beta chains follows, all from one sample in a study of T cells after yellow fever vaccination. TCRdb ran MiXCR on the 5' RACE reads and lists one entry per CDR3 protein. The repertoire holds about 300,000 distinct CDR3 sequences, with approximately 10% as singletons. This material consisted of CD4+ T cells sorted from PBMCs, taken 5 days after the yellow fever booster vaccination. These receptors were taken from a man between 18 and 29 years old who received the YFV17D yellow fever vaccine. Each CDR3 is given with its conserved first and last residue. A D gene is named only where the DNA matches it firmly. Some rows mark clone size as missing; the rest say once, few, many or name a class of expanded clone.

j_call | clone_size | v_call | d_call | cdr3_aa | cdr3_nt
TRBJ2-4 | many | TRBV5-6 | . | CASSSTLNIQYF | TGTGCCAGCAGCTCAACTTTGAACATTCAGTACTTC
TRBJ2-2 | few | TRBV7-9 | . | CASSSFGFGELFF | TGTGCCAGCAGCTCATTTGGGTTCGGGGAGCTGTTTTTT
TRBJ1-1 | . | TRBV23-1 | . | CASSQSRARVRNTEAFF | TGCGCCAGCAGTCAATCGCGGGCGCGGGTGCGGAACACTGAAGCTTTCTTT
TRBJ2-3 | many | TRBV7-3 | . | CASSPNSGTDTQYF | TGTGCCAGCAGCCCAAATTCAGGCACAGATACGCAGTATTTT
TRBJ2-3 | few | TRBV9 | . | CASSVIGSTDTQYF | TGTGCCAGCAGCGTAATCGGCAGCACAGATACGCAGTATTTT
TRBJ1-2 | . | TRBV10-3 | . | CAISEGTYGYTF | TGTGCCATCAGTGAGGGGACATATGGCTACACCTTC
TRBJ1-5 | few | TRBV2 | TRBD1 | CASSEQGADQPQHF | TGTGCCAGCAGCGAACAGGGGGCGGATCAGCCCCAGCATTTT
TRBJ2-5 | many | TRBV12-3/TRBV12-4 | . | CASSRTNQETQYF | TGTGCCAGCAGCAGGACCAACCAAGAGACCCAGTACTTC
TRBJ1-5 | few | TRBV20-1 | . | CSARPLRDRSNQPQHF | TGCAGTGCTAGACCCCTCCGCGACAGGAGCAATCAGCCCCAGCATTTT
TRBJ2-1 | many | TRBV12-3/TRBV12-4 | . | CASTNGRRTSIRNEQFF | TGTGCCAGCACCAACGGACGCAGGACTTCGATTCGCAATGAGCAGTTCTTC
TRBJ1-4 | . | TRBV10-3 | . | CAISGEEYEKLFF | TGTGCCATCTCAGGGGAGGAGTATGAAAAACTGTTTTTT
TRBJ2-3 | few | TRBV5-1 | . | CASSLIMGYTDTQYF | TGCGCCAGCAGCTTGATTATGGGATACACAGATACGCAGTATTTT
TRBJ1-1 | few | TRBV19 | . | CASSNGGLDTEAFF | TGTGCCAGTAGTAATGGGGGGTTGGACACTGAAGCTTTCTTT